This entry features one T cell receptor beta chain sequence. Profiling relied on immunoSEQ multiplex PCR, and the TCRdb table lists in-frame clones only, not all of them. Among roughly 69,000 clones, around 69% were seen once, and the ten largest hold more than 15%. The sample comes from a study of radiotherapy plus CTLA-4 blockade in lung cancer. The specimen comprised peripheral blood, sampled from a patient treated with radiotherapy plus ipilimumab. The receptor's source is a human donor with non-small cell lung cancer whose response to radiotherapy plus ipilimumab could not be evaluated. Some clones in this sample may be carry-over from other donors' samples.

CDR3 nucleotide sequence: TGCGCCAGCAGCCCCGGGACACGCACCGGGGAGCTGTTTTTT. Translated: CASSPGTRTGELFF. The V call is TRBV5-1, the J call TRBJ2-2; weak D call: TRBD1 (6 bases). Trimming pared 4 bases from V and 4 bases from J, leaving 11 bases between. Germline V gene lookup returns CDR1 SGHRS and CDR2 YFSETQ. The CDR3 spans 14 residues.